This T cell receptor (beta chain) was identified in a study of cytomegalovirus exposure and HLA in healthy donors. Comment on this clone: The antigen remains undetermined.

Points from the study as a whole: The study listed under 200 cytomegalovirus-associated TCR beta chains.

Profiling relied on immunoSEQ multiplex PCR, and the TCRdb table lists in-frame clones only, not all of them. The sample shows some 250,000 clones, 86% of them seen only once. Material for sequencing was PBMCs. The sequence was obtained from a woman in her 30s in good health and CMV-seropositive.

The CDR3 loop is CASGRGFTGELFF. The CDR3 DNA reads TGCGCCTCCGGCCGGGGGTTCACCGGGGAGCTGTTTTTT. This rearrangement joins TRBV5-1 to TRBJ2-2; D might be TRBD2 (6 bases). The ends were cut back, 10 bases at V and 4 bases at J, with 14 bases in the middle. Germline CDR1 is SGHRS and CDR2 is YFSETQ. This CDR3 contains 13 residues. Complete variable domain (other parts from reference TRBV5-1 and TRBJ2-2): KAGVTQTPRYLIKTRGQQVTLSCSPISGHRSVSWYQQTPGQGLQFLFEYFSETQRNKGNFPGRFSGRQFSNSRSEMNVSTLELGDSALYLCASGRGFTGELFFGEGSRLTVL.